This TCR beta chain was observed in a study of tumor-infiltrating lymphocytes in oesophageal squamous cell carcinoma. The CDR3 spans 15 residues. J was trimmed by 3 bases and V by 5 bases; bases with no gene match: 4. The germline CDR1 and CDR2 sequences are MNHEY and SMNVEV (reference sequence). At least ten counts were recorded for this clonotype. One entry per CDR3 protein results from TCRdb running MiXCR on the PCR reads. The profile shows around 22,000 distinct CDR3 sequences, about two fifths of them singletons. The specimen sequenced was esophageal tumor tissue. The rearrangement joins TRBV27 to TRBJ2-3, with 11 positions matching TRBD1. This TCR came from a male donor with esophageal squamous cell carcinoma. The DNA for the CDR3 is TGTGCCAGCAGTGGGGGACAGGGGGGAACAGATACGCAGTATTTT. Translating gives CASSGGQGGTDTQYF.